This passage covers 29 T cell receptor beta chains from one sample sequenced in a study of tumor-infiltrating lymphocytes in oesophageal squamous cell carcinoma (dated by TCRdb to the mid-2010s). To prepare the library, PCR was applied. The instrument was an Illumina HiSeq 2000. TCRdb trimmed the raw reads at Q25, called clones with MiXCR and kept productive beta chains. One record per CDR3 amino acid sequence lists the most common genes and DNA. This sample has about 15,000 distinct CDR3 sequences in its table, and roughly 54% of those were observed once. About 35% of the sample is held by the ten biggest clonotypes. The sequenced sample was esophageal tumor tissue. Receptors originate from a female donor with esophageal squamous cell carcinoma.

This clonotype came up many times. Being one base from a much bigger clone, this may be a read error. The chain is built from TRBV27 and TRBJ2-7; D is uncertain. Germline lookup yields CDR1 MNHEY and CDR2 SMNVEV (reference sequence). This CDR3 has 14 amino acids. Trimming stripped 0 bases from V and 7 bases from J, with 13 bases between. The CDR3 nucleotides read TGTGCCAGCAGTTTATCGACGGAATACAATGAGCAGTACTTC. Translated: CASSLSTEYNEQYF.

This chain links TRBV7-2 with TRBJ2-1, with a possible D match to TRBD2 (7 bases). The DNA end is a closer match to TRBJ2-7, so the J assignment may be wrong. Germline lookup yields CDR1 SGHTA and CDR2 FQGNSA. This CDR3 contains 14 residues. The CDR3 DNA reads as TGTGCCAGCAGCTCATCGGGGAGGGGGAATGAGCAGTACTTC. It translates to CASSSSGRGNEQYF.

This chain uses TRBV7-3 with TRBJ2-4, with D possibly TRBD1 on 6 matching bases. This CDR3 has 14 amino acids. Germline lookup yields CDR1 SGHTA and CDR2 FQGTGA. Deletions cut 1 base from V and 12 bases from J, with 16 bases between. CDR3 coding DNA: TGTGCCAGCAGCTTAAGTTTGGGGGCTAAGAATCAGTACTTC. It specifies CASSLSLGAKNQYF.

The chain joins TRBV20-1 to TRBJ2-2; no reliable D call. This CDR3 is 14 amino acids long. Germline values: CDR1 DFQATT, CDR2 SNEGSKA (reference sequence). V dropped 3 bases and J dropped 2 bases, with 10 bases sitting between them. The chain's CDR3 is CSASKIANTGELFF. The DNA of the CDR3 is TGCAGTGCTAGTAAGATAGCCAACACCGGGGAGCTGTTTTTT.

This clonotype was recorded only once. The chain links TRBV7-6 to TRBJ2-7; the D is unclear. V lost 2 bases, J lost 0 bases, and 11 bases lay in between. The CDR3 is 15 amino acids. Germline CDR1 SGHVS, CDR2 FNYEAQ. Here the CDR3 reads CASSLLLGNSYEQYF. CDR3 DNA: TGTGCCAGCAGCTTACTGCTCGGCAACTCCTACGAGCAGTACTTC.

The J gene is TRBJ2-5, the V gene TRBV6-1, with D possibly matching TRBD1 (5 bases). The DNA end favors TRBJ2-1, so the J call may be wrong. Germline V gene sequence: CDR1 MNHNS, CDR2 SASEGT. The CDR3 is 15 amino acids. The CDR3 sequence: CASSDMGQAWNEQFF. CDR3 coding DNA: TGTGCCAGCAGTGATATGGGGCAGGCTTGGAATGAGCAGTTCTTC.

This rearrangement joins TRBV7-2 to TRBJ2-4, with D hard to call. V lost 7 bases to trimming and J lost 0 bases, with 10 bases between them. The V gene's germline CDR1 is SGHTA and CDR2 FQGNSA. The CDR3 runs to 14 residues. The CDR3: CASNYDTAKNIQYF. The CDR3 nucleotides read TGTGCCAGCAACTACGATACAGCCAAAAACATTCAGTACTTC.

The CDR3 nucleotides read TGTGCCAGCAGCTTACAGCGGGTTATGAACACTGAAGCTTTCTTT. This codes for CASSLQRVMNTEAFF. The rearrangement joins TRBV7-2 to TRBJ1-1; D gene unclear. This CDR3 spans 15 amino acids. The germline V gene has CDR1 SGHTA and CDR2 FQGNSA. V gave up 2 bases and J gave up 0 bases, with 10 bases separating them. The full variable domain, rest sourced from reference TRBV7-2 and TRBJ1-1, is GAGVSQSPSNKVTEKGKDVELRCDPISGHTALYWYRQSLGQGLEFLIYFQGNSAPDKSGLPSDRFSAERTGGSVSTLTIQRTQQEDSAVYLCASSLQRVMNTEAFFGQGTRLTVV.

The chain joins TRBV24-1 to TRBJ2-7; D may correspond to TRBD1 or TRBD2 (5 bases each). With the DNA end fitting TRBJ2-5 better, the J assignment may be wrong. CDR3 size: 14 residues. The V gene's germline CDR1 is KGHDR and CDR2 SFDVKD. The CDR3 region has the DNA TGTGCCACCAGTGAGACCGGGACCGGAGAGACCCAGTACTTC. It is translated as CATSETGTGETQYF.

The CDR3 DNA is TGTGCCAGCAGCTTAGCGCGGGGGGCACCCAACAATGAGCAGTTCTTC. Amino acid sequence: CASSLARGAPNNEQFF. V and J are TRBV7-6 and TRBJ2-1, with 8 nucleotides matching TRBD2. The CDR3 totals 16 residues. Germline CDR1 reads SGHVS; CDR2 reads FNYEAQ. Germline trimming cut 0 bases from V and 5 bases from J; bases unmatched to any gene: 6.

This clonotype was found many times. In DNA form, the CDR3 reads TGTGCCATCAGTAGCGGGGACTTAGCGGGTGAGCAGTACTTC. Amino acid sequence: CAISSGDLAGEQYF. The chain recombines TRBV10-3 with TRBJ2-5; 7 bases line up with TRBD2. The V segment lost 5 bases and the J segment 11 bases; nucleotides outside the gene matches: 14. Germline-derived CDR1 and CDR2 are ENHRY and SYGVKD. CDR3 length equals 14 residues.

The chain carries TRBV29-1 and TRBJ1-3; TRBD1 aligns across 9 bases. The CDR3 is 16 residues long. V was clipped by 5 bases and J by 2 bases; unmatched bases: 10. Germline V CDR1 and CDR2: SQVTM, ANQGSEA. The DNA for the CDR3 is TGCAGCGTTCTTGACCAGACAGGGGGGACTGGAAACACCATATATTTT. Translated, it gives CSVLDQTGGTGNTIYF.

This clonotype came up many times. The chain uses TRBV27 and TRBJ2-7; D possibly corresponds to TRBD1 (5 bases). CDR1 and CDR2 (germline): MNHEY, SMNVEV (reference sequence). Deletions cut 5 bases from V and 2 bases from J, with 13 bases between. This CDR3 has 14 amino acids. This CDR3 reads CASSRTLGAYEQYF. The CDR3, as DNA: TGTGCCAGCAGTCGGACCCTAGGGGCCTACGAGCAGTACTTC.

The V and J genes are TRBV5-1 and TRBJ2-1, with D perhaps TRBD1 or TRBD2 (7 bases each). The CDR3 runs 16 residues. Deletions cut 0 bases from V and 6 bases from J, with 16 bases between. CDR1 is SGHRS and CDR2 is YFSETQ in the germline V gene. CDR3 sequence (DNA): TGCGCCAGCAGCTTGGGACAGGGAGGGCGTGTCAATGAGCAGTTCTTC. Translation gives CASSLGQGGRVNEQFF.

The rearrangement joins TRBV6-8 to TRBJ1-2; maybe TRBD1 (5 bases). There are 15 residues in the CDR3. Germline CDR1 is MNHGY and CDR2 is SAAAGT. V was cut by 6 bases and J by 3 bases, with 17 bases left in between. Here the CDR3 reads CASRSIPGSDYGYTF. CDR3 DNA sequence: TGTGCCAGCAGAAGTATTCCAGGGTCGGACTATGGCTACACCTTC.

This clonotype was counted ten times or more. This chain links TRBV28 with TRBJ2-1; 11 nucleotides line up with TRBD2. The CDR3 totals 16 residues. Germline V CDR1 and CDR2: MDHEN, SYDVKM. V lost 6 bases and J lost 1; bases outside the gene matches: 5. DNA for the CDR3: TGTGCCAGCAGCTCGACTAGCGGGAATTCCTACAATGAGCAGTTCTTC. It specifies CASSSTSGNSYNEQFF. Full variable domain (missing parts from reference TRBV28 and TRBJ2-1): DVKVTQSSRYLVKRTGEKVFLECVQDMDHENMFWYRQDPGLGLRLIYFSYDVKMKEKGDIPEGYSVSREKKERFSLILESASTNQTSMYLCASSSTSGNSYNEQFFGPGTRLTVL.

DNA for the CDR3: TGTGCCAGCAGCTTCGGGACCACAGATACGCAGTATTTT. As protein: CASSFGTTDTQYF. The chain employs TRBV7-6 and TRBJ2-3; either TRBD1 or TRBD2 may supply D (5 bases each). The CDR3 sequence is 13 residues long. Germline V lookup: CDR1 SGHVS, CDR2 FNYEAQ. With 3 bases removed from V and 2 bases from J, the gap between germline ends came to 6 bases. Full variable domain (outside the CDR3, taken from reference TRBV7-6 and TRBJ2-3): GAGVSQSPRYKVTKRGQDVALRCDPISGHVSLYWYRQALGQGPEFLTYFNYEAQQDKSGLPNDRFSAERPEGSISTLTIQRTEQRDSAMYRCASSFGTTDTQYFGPGTRLTVL.

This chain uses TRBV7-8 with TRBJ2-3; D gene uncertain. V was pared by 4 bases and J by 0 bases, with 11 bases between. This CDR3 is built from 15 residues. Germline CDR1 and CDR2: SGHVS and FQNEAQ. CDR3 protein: CASSSFGFSTDTQYF. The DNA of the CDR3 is TGTGCCAGCAGCTCTTTCGGGTTTAGCACAGATACGCAGTATTTT.

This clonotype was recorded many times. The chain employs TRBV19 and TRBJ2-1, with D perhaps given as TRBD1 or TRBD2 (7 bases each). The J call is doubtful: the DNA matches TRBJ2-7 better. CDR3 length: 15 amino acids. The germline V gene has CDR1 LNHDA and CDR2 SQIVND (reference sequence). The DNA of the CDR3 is TGTGCCAGTACAACTCGACAGGGAGGGATTGGGGAGCAGTACTTC. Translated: CASTTRQGGIGEQYF.

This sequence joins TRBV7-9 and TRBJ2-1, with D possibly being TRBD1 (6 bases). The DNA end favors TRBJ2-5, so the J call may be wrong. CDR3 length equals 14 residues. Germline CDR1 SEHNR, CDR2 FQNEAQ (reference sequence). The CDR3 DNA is TGTGCCAGCAGCTTTGCAGGGGCTGGAGAGACCCAGTACTTC. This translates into CASSFAGAGETQYF.

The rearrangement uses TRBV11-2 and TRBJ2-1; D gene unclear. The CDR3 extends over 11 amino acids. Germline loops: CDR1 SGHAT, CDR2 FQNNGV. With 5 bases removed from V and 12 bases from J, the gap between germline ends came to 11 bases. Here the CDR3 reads CASSPLSLQFF. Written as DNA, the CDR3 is TGTGCCAGCAGCCCGTTGAGCCTGCAGTTCTTC.

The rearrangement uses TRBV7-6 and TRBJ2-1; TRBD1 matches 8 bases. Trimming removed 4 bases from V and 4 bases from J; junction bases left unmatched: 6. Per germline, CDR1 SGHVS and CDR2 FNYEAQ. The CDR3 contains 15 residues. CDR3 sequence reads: CASSSLQGVYNEQFF. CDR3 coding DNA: TGTGCCAGCAGCTCATTACAGGGGGTGTACAATGAGCAGTTCTTC.

Here the CDR3 DNA reads TGTGCCAGCAGCTTAATTGCTGGGGGTAGCGGGCTCTACAATGAGCAGTTCTTC. Translating gives CASSLIAGGSGLYNEQFF. The rearrangement links TRBV7-8 to TRBJ2-1, with TRBD2 matching over 7 bases. The J segment lost 3 bases and the V segment lost 2 bases, leaving 13 bases of the junction unmatched. This CDR3 has 18 amino acids. From germline, CDR1 is SGHVS and CDR2 FQNEAQ. The complete variable domain, with remaining parts taken from reference TRBV7-8 and TRBJ2-1, reads GAGVSQSPRYKVAKRGQDVALRCDPISGHVSLFWYQQALGQGPEFLTYFQNEAQLDKSGLPSDRFFAERPEGSVSTLKIQRTQQEDSAVYLCASSLIAGGSGLYNEQFFGPGTRLTVL.

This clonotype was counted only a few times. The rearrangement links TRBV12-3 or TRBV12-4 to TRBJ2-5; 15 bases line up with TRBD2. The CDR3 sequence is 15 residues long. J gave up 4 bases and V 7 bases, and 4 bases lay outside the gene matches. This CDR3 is CASTMGLAGGETQYF. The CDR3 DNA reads TGTGCCAGCACTATGGGACTAGCGGGAGGAGAGACCCAGTACTTC.

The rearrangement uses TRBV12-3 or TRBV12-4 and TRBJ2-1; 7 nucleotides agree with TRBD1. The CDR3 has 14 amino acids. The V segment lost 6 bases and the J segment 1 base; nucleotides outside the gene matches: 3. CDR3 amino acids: CASRRQGSYNEQFF. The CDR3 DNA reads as TGTGCCAGCAGAAGACAGGGATCCTACAATGAGCAGTTCTTC.

The CDR3 reads CASSEALAGGHYNEQFF. The DNA for the CDR3 is TGTGCCAGCAGTGAAGCGCTCGCGGGAGGACACTACAATGAGCAGTTCTTC. The rearrangement links TRBV6-1 to TRBJ2-1; the match to TRBD2 covers 8 bases. After removal of 0 bases from V and 3 bases from J, the junction contained 7 bases not matched to a gene. CDR3 length equals 17 residues. Per germline, CDR1 MNHNS and CDR2 SASEGT.

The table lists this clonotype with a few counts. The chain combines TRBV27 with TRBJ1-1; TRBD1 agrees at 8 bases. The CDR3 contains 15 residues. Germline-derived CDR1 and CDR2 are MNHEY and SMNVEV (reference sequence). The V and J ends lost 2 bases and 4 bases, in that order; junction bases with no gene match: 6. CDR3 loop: CASSLRWQGATEAFF. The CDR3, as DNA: TGTGCCAGCAGTTTAAGGTGGCAGGGGGCCACTGAAGCTTTCTTT.

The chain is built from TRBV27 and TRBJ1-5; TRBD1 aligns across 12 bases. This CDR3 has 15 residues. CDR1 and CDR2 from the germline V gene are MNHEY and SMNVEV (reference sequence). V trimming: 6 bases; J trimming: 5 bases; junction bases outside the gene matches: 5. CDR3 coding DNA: TGTGCCAGCAGGGGACAGGGGGCCAGATATCAGCCCCAGCATTTT. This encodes CASRGQGARYQPQHF.

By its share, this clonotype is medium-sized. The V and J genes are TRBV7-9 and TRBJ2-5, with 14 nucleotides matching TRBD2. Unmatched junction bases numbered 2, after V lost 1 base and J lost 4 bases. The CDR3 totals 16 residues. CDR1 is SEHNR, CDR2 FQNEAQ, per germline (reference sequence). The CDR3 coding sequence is TGTGCCAGCAGCTTAGTTGGGACTAGCGGGAGAGAGACCCAGTACTTC. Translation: CASSLVGTSGRETQYF.